This is a list of T cell receptor beta chains from one sample in a study of long-term antiretroviral therapy in people with HIV. Assay used: immunoSEQ multiplex PCR; TCRdb lists only in-frame clones, some missing. The sample holds around 23,000 clones, roughly three quarters seen once. The material sequenced was unsorted PBMCs, taken 2.1 years after starting antiretroviral therapy. These receptor sequences come from a man aged 25 to 45 with HIV. CDR3s include the opening cysteine and the closing phenylalanine or tryptophan. D genes are given only for firm matches. Only part of the rows carry a size: once, few, many, or a class if the clone is expanded.

d_call j_call clone_size v_call cdr3_nt cdr3_aa
NA TRBJ1-5 few TRBV11-2 TGTGCCAGCAGCCCGACAAGGGATCAGCCCCAGCATTTT CASSPTRDQPQHF
NA TRBJ1-3 NA TRBV5-6 TGTGCCAGCAGCCGTGGTAGCTCTGGAAACACCATATATTTT CASSRGSSGNTIYF
TRBD2 TRBJ2-5 NA TRBV5-6 TGTGCCAGCAGCCTCCTAGCGGGAGTTCAAGAGACCCAGTACTTC CASSLLAGVQETQYF
NA TRBJ1-3 NA TRBV7-6 TGTGCCAGCAGCTTAGAACAGACCTCTGGAAACACCATATATTTT CASSLEQTSGNTIYF
NA TRBJ1-5 NA TRBV2 TGTGCCAGCAGTGAGTGGGCGGGGGGTCAGCCCCAGCATTTT CASSEWAGGQPQHF
TRBD1 TRBJ1-4 NA TRBV5-1 TGCGCCAGCAGCACCAGCCGGGACAGAATTCTGTTTTTT CASSTSRDRILFF
NA TRBJ2-1 NA TRBV27 TGTGCCAGCACGCCAAGACAGGTTCGAGGGGAGGGAAAGCAGTTCTTC CASTPRQVRGEGKQFF
NA TRBJ1-5 NA TRBV4-3 TGCGCCAGCAGCCCCTTCTTAGATAGCAATCAGCCCCAGCATTTT CASSPFLDSNQPQHF
NA TRBJ1-5 NA TRBV29-1 TGCAGCGTTGGAGGAGGGGTAGGTCAGCCCCAGCATTTT CSVGGGVGQPQHF
NA TRBJ1-1 NA TRBV4-1 TGCGCCAGCAGTGACCGGGAAGAGCCCACTGAAGCTTTCTTT CASSDREEPTEAFF
NA TRBJ2-7 NA TRBV6-5 TGTGCCAGCAGTTACGGACGGGACTACGAGCAGTACTTC CASSYGRDYEQYF
NA TRBJ1-1 NA TRBV5-1 TGCGCCAGCAGCTTCGGGGGATTGGGGAACACTGAAGCTTTCTTT CASSFGGLGNTEAFF
NA TRBJ1-2 NA TRBV28 TGTGCCAGCAGTTTATTGGGCGGCTACACCTTC CASSLLGGYTF
NA TRBJ1-5 NA TRBV28 TGTGCCAGCAGTTTAACCCAGTACAATCAGCCCCAGCATTTT CASSLTQYNQPQHF
NA TRBJ1-1 NA TRBV7-3 TGTGCCAGCAGCTTAAAGGGCAGGAACACTGAAGCTTTCTTT CASSLKGRNTEAFF
NA TRBJ2-7 NA TRBV5-1 TGCGCCAGCAGTCTCAGGGTGGACTCCTACGAGCAGTACTTC CASSLRVDSYEQYF
TRBD1 TRBJ2-5 NA TRBV7-9 TGTGCCAGCAGCGTAACCGGGACAGGGGCCCTCCAAGAGACCCAGTACTTC CASSVTGTGALQETQYF
TRBD2 TRBJ2-1 NA TRBV9 TGTGCCAGCAGCCCTGGGACTAACTCCTACAATGAGCAGTTCTTC CASSPGTNSYNEQFF
TRBD2 TRBJ2-1 NA TRBV30 TGTGCCTGGAGTGTTACGAGGACTAGCGGGAGTGTCTATGAGCAGTTCTTC CAWSVTRTSGSVYEQFF
NA TRBJ1-2 NA TRBV6-4 TGTGCCAGCAACAGGGACCGTAGGGGTGGCTACACCTTC CASNRDRRGGYTF
TRBD1 TRBJ2-4 NA TRBV19 TGTGCCAGTAGTATCCAGGGGGCAGGGGCCAAAAACATTCAGTACTTC CASSIQGAGAKNIQYF
TRBD2 TRBJ2-3 NA TRBV27 TGTGCCAGCAGTATAGGACTAGCGGGATCAGATACGCAGTATTTT CASSIGLAGSDTQYF